The 2 T cell receptor beta chains reported below all come from one sample, sequenced in a study of T cells in Graves' hyperthyroidism and ophthalmopathy. Researchers amplified the TCR beta CDR3 regions from RNA transcripts. Carried out on the TCR CDR3, a first-round RT-PCR used the HTBI primer set. TCRdb called the multiplex PCR reads again in MiXCR, with one record for every CDR3 protein. The sample has 640,000 or so distinct CDR3 sequences, more than 13% seen once. The material sequenced was blood. The receptors were sampled from a woman younger than 35 with Graves' ophthalmopathy.

This clonotype was seen repeatedly, ten times or more. The chain couples TRBV7-9 to TRBJ2-7; D remains unclear. The CDR3 is 14 amino acids. V shed 1 base and J shed 1 base, with 8 bases lying between them. Germline CDR1 and CDR2: SEHNR and FQNEAQ (reference sequence). This CDR3 reads CASSLGAPSYEQYF. The DNA of the CDR3 is TGTGCCAGCAGCTTAGGGGCACCTTCCTACGAGCAGTACTTC.

This clonotype appeared many times. V gene TRBV3-1 combines with J gene TRBJ2-3; 7 bases fit TRBD2. The junction had 10 bases not matched to a gene; V was cut back by 2 bases and J by 2 bases. Germline CDR1 and CDR2: LGHDT and YNNKEL (reference sequence). CDR3 length: 17 residues. In DNA form, the CDR3 reads TGTGCCAGCAGCCAACGTAGCGGGTCCCTTTCCACAGATACGCAGTATTTT. It yields the protein CASSQRSGSLSTDTQYF.